Following are 17 T cell receptor beta chains from one sample sequenced in a study of cytomegalovirus exposure and HLA in healthy donors. The assay was immunoSEQ multiplex PCR, and TCRdb's table has in-frame clones only and misses some. Of under 150,000 clones in the sample, roughly four fifths are singletons; the top ten hold roughly 1.4%. The sample comprised PBMCs. These receptors all come from a woman aged 30 to 39 in good health and CMV-seronegative.

This clone occurred a few times. CDR3 protein: CASSLGTHQETQYF. Written as DNA, the CDR3 is TGTGCCAGCAGTTTGGGGACTCACCAAGAGACCCAGTACTTC. The chain couples TRBV28 to TRBJ2-5; D is possibly TRBD2 (6 bases). This CDR3 is 14 amino acids long. Germline CDR1 reads MDHEN; CDR2 reads SYDVKM. The V end was cut by 3 bases, the J end by 0 bases, with 8 bases between.

The gene calls are TRBV5-4 and TRBJ2-5; unclear D gene. This CDR3 spans 14 amino acids. The germline CDR1 and CDR2 sequences are SGHNT and YYREEE (reference sequence). Trimming removed 4 bases at V and 0 bases at J, with 10 bases between. Here the CDR3 reads CASSVPGNQETQYF. CDR3 in DNA: TGTGCCAGCAGCGTGCCAGGAAACCAAGAGACCCAGTACTTC.

The V gene is TRBV18, the J gene TRBJ1-5; D might be TRBD1 (5 bases). The germline V gene encodes CDR1 KGHSH and CDR2 LQKENI. The CDR3 loop spans 15 amino acids. Trimming removed 2 bases at V and 1 base at J, with 9 bases between. The CDR3 region has the DNA TGTGCCAGCTCACCATTCTCAGGGAGCAATCAGCCCCAGCATTTT. It encodes CASSPFSGSNQPQHF.

This sequence joins TRBV11-3 and TRBJ2-1, with a possible D match to TRBD1 (6 bases). Germline-derived CDR1 and CDR2 are SGHNT and YENEEA. This CDR3 has 15 amino acids. V lost 0 bases, J lost 3 bases, and 9 bases lay in between. The CDR3, as DNA: TGTGCCAGCAGCTTAGAAGGGACACTCTACAATGAGCAGTTCTTC. It translates to CASSLEGTLYNEQFF.

This clone occurred once. The chain is built from TRBV5-1 and TRBJ2-5; 10 nucleotides match TRBD2. The CDR3 is 15 residues long. Per germline, CDR1 SGHRS and CDR2 YFSETQ. Trimming removed 5 bases from V and 1 base from J; junction bases left unmatched: 5. The DNA for the CDR3 is TGCGCCAGCAGATCCTTAGCGGGGGGCCAAGAGACCCAGTACTTC. It is translated as CASRSLAGGQETQYF.

The rearrangement joins TRBV16 to TRBJ2-3; perhaps TRBD2 as D (5 bases). V lost 4 bases to trimming and J lost 7 bases, with 18 bases between them. CDR3 size: 15 residues. The germline CDR1 and CDR2 sequences are KGHSY and FQNENV. The CDR3 DNA is TGTGCCAGCAGCCGAGGGCAGGATTTGGGGTATACGCAGTATTTT. The encoded protein is CASSRGQDLGYTQYF.

V is TRBV18 and J is TRBJ1-1; a weak D match, TRBD1 (6 bases). CDR1 and CDR2 (germline): KGHSH, LQKENI. Trimming cost V 3 bases and J 2 bases, with 13 bases left between them. There are 15 residues in the CDR3. The CDR3 bases are TGTGCCAGCTCACCGGACGACAGGCGAAACACTGAAGCTTTCTTT. It is translated as CASSPDDRRNTEAFF.

CDR3 protein: CASTQRGQSNQPQHF. The CDR3 DNA reads TGTGCCAGCACCCAACGGGGACAGAGTAATCAGCCCCAGCATTTT. The chain links TRBV6-5 to TRBJ1-5; 7 bases align to TRBD1. Germline V lookup: CDR1 MNHEY, CDR2 SVGAGI. V trimming: 7 bases; J trimming: 4 bases; junction bases outside the gene matches: 10. There are 15 residues in the CDR3.

This chain connects TRBV4-1 to TRBJ2-7, with 11 bases lining up with TRBD1. The CDR3 runs to 15 residues. Trimming took 4 bases from V and 2 from J; bases not matched to a gene: 4. Germline V gene lookup returns CDR1 MGHRA and CDR2 YSYEKL. The CDR3 nucleotides read TGCGCCAGCAGCCTAAGGACAGGGGGCCCCTACGAGCAGTACTTC. It is translated as CASSLRTGGPYEQYF.

This rearrangement joins TRBV19 to TRBJ1-5; D gene ambiguous. The ends were cut back, 5 bases at V and 5 bases at J, with 10 bases in the middle. CDR1 LNHDA and CDR2 SQIVND come from the germline V gene (reference sequence). The CDR3 covers 13 residues. The CDR3 protein is CASSLRLDQPQHF. CDR3 nucleotide sequence: TGTGCCAGTAGTCTCCGGTTGGATCAGCCCCAGCATTTT.

This sequence joins TRBV18 and TRBJ1-1; D is undetermined. The CDR3 consists of 12 residues. The V end was cut by 6 bases, the J end by 1 base, with 6 bases between. Germline loops: CDR1 KGHSH, CDR2 LQKENI. The CDR3 sequence: CASSNRNTEAFF. The DNA of the CDR3 is TGTGCCAGCTCGAACAGGAACACTGAAGCTTTCTTT. Full variable domain (missing parts from reference TRBV18 and TRBJ1-1): NAGVMQNPRHLVRRRGQEARLRCSPMKGHSHVYWYRQLPEEGLKFMVYLQKENIIDESGMPKERFSAEFPKEGPSILRIQQVVRGDSAAYFCASSNRNTEAFFGQGTRLTVV.

This clone was detected once. The rearrangement links TRBV5-1 to TRBJ2-3; 8 nucleotides agree with TRBD2. Losses at the gene ends were 0 bases for V and 5 bases for J; bases not matched to a gene: 14. CDR3 length: 18 residues. CDR1 is SGHRS and CDR2 is YFSETQ in the germline V gene. The CDR3 is CASSLEGGSGEDGDTQYF. Written as DNA, the CDR3 is TGCGCCAGCAGCTTGGAAGGAGGTAGCGGGGAAGACGGAGATACGCAGTATTTT.

This clone was seen only once. The chain uses TRBV5-1 and TRBJ2-2; TRBD2 matches 8 bases. The CDR3 spans 15 residues. Germline V gene data show CDR1 as SGHRS and CDR2 as YFSETQ. The V and J ends lost 5 bases and 4 bases, in that order; junction bases with no gene match: 7. CDR3 residues: CASSSAGEPTGELFF. CDR3 nucleotides: TGCGCCAGCAGTTCAGCGGGGGAACCCACCGGGGAGCTGTTTTTT.

The chain links TRBV6-6 to TRBJ1-5; TRBD1 is a possible D gene (5 bases). V lost 3 bases and J 0 bases, leaving 9 bases between the germline ends. The CDR3 extends over 15 amino acids. Germline lookup yields CDR1 MNHNY and CDR2 SVGAGI (reference sequence). CDR3 loop: CASSYDRYSNQPQHF. The CDR3 DNA reads TGTGCCAGCAGTTATGACAGATATAGCAATCAGCCCCAGCATTTT.

The gene calls are TRBV6-5 and TRBJ2-7; perhaps TRBD2 as D (5 bases). V lost 6 bases and J 6 bases, leaving 18 bases between the germline ends. In germline, CDR1 is MNHEY, CDR2 SVGAGI. CDR3 size: 14 residues. CDR3 amino acids: CASSDERGTVEQYF. CDR3 nucleotide sequence: TGTGCCAGCAGCGACGAACGGGGAACGGTCGAGCAGTACTTC.

This CDR3 reads CASSSGTAAMNTEAFF. The CDR3 coding sequence is TGTGCCAGCAGCTCCGGGACAGCAGCGATGAACACTGAAGCTTTCTTT. The chain has TRBV5-4 and TRBJ1-1; 7 bases fit TRBD1. Germline trimming cut 3 bases from V and 0 bases from J; bases unmatched to any gene: 8. CDR1 and CDR2 (germline): SGHNT, YYREEE (reference sequence). This CDR3 is built from 16 residues.

V usage is TRBV6-6 and J usage is TRBJ2-7; 10 bases are shared with TRBD2. CDR1 and CDR2 from the germline V gene are MNHNY and SVGAGI (reference sequence). This CDR3 contains 14 residues. Germline trimming cut 7 bases from V and 2 bases from J; bases unmatched to any gene: 5. Here the CDR3 reads CASTPSGGTYEQYF. DNA for the CDR3: TGTGCCAGCACCCCTAGCGGGGGAACCTACGAGCAGTACTTC.